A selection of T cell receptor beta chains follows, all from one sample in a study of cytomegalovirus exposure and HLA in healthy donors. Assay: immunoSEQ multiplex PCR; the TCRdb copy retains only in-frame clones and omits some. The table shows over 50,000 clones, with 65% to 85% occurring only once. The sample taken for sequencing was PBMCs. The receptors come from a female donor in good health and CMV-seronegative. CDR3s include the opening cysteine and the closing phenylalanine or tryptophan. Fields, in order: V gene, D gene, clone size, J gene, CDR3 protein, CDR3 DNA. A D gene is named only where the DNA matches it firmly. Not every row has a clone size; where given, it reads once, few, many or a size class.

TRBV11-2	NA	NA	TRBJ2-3	CASSFTGTDTQYF	TGTGCCAGCAGCTTCACCGGGACAGATACGCAGTATTTT
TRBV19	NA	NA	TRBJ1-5	CASSSGGYSNQPQHF	TGTGCCAGTAGTAGCGGTGGGTATAGCAATCAGCCCCAGCATTTT
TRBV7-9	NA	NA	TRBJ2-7	CATDFGIEQYF	TGTGCCACCGACTTCGGAATCGAGCAGTACTTC
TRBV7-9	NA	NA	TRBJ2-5	CASSLMGGGETQYF	TGTGCCAGCAGCTTAATGGGAGGAGGGGAGACCCAGTACTTC
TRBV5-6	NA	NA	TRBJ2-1	CASSLSGGGYNEQFF	TGTGCCAGCAGCTTGTCCGGGGGAGGATACAATGAGCAGTTCTTC
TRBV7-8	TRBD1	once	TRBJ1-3	CASSPTSGTGVFSGNTIYF	TGTGCCAGCAGCCCTACGTCCGGGACAGGGGTATTCTCCGGAAACACCATATATTTT
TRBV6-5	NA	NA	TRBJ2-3	CASSWKRAHTDTQYF	TGTGCCAGCAGTTGGAAGCGGGCACACACAGATACGCAGTATTTT
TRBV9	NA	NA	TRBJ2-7	CASSVGSGVAYEQYF	TGTGCCAGCAGCGTAGGATCGGGAGTGGCGTACGAGCAGTACTTC
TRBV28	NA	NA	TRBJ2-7	CASSVGTPYEQYF	TGTGCCAGCAGTGTGGGGACACCTTACGAGCAGTACTTC
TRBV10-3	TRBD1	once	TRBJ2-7	CAISEFLQGAGGEQYF	TGTGCCATCAGTGAGTTTCTACAGGGGGCCGGTGGCGAGCAGTACTTC
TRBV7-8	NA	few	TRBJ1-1	CASSLFSGPQNTEAFF	TGTGCCAGCAGCTTGTTTTCAGGTCCACAGAACACTGAAGCTTTCTTT
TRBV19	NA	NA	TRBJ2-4	CASSTRQGYAKNIQYF	TGTGCCAGTAGTACGCGGCAGGGGTACGCCAAAAACATTCAGTACTTC
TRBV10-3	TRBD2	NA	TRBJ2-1	CAISASGLALNEQFF	TGTGCCATCAGTGCCAGCGGACTAGCGTTGAATGAGCAGTTCTTC
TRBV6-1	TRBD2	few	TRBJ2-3	CASSEQREITDTQYF	TGTGCCAGCAGTGAACAGCGGGAAATAACAGATACGCAGTATTTT
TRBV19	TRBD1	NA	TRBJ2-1	CASSPRQGNEQFF	TGTGCCAGTAGTCCCCGACAGGGAAATGAGCAGTTCTTC
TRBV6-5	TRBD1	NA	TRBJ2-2	CASRRQGFGELFF	TGTGCCAGCAGACGACAGGGGTTCGGGGAGCTGTTTTTT
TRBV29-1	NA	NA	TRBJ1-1	CSVLGRFNTEAFF	TGCAGCGTTTTGGGCAGATTTAACACTGAAGCTTTCTTT
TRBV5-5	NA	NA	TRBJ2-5	CASSLWLDVETQYF	TGTGCCAGCAGCTTGTGGCTAGACGTAGAGACCCAGTACTTC
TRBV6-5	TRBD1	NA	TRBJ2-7	CASSEIQGVKYEQYF	TGTGCCAGCAGCGAGATACAGGGGGTAAAATACGAGCAGTACTTC
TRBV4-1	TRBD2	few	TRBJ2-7	CASSQDGGGRASFYEQYF	TGCGCCAGCAGCCAAGATGGGGGCGGGAGGGCCAGTTTCTACGAGCAGTACTTC
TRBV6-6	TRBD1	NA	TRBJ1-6	CASSYGGGGNSPLHF	TGTGCCAGCAGTTACGGAGGGGGCGGGAATTCACCCCTCCACTTT
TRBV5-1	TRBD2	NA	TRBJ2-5	CASSLVGRAQETQYF	TGCGCCAGCAGCTTGGTCGGGAGGGCTCAAGAGACCCAGTACTTC
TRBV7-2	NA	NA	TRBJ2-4	CASSLLGLAKNIQYF	TGTGCCAGCAGCTTATTGGGCTTAGCCAAAAACATTCAGTACTTC
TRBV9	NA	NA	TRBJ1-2	CASSVGNTGIYGYTF	TGTGCCAGCAGCGTAGGAAATACAGGGATTTATGGCTACACCTTC
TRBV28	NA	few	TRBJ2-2	CASSLYGGELFF	TGTGCCAGCAGCCTATACGGCGGGGAGCTGTTTTTT
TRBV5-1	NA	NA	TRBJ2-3	CASRDRWGDSTDTQYF	TGCGCCAGCCGGGATAGGTGGGGGGATAGCACAGATACGCAGTATTTT
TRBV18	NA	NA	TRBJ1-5	CASSQNTGNNQPQHF	TGTGCCAGCTCCCAAAATACAGGGAACAATCAGCCCCAGCATTTT
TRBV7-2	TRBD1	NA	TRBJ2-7	CASRPGQVSYEQYF	TGTGCCAGCAGACCCGGACAGGTATCCTACGAGCAGTACTTC
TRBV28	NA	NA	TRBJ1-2	CASSPDKIYGYTF	TGTGCCAGCAGTCCAGACAAAATCTATGGCTACACCTTC
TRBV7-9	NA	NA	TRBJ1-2	CASSPRRDVNYGYTF	TGTGCCAGCTCACCCAGGAGGGACGTCAACTATGGCTACACCTTC
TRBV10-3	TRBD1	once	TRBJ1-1	CAIRIDRDTEAFF	TGTGCCATCAGGATAGACAGGGACACTGAAGCTTTCTTT
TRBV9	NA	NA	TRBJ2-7	CASSVDGVGYEQYF	TGTGCCAGCAGCGTAGACGGGGTCGGCTACGAGCAGTACTTC
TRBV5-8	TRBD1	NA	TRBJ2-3	CASSRGQGGTDTQYF	TGTGCCAGCAGCAGGGGACAGGGTGGCACAGATACGCAGTATTTT
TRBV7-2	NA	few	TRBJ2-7	CASSLDPLSRGEQYF	TGTGCCAGCAGCTTAGACCCCCTTAGCAGGGGCGAGCAGTACTTC
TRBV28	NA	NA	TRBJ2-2	CASSPGHLNTGELFF	TGTGCCAGCAGCCCGGGACATTTGAACACCGGGGAGCTGTTTTTT
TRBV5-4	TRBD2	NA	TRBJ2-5	CASRQGTSGTRGETQYF	TGTGCCAGCAGACAAGGGACTAGCGGGACGAGGGGAGAGACCCAGTACTTC
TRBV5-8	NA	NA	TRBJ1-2	CASSLVRYGYTF	TGTGCCAGCAGCTTGGTCCGCTATGGCTACACCTTC
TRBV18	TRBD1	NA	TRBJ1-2	CASSPQGAGGYTF	TGTGCCAGCTCACCACAGGGGGCCGGTGGCTACACCTTC
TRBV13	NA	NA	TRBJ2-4	CASSSLAKNIQYF	TGTGCCAGCAGCTCTCTAGCCAAAAACATTCAGTACTTC
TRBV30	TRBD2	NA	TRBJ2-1	CAWSVGLAGAREQFF	TGTGCCTGGAGTGTAGGACTAGCGGGAGCGAGGGAGCAGTTCTTC
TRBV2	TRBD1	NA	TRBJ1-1	CASEKDRGGLGAFF	TGTGCCAGCGAAAAGGACAGGGGAGGGCTTGGAGCTTTCTTT
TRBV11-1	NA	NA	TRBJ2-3	CASKSADTQYF	TGTGCCAGCAAGAGCGCAGATACGCAGTATTTT
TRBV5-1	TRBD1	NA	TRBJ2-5	CASSLGEGGAETQYF	TGCGCCAGCAGCTTGGGCGAAGGGGGCGCAGAGACCCAGTACTTC
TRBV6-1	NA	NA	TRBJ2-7	CASSHREGDYEQYF	TGTGCCAGCAGCCACAGGGAAGGCGACTACGAGCAGTACTTC
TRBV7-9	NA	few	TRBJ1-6	CASSLVGQPLHF	TGTGCCAGCAGCTTAGTTGGGCAACCCCTCCACTTT
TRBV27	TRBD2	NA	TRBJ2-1	CASSVSSGRFTEQFF	TGTGCCAGCAGTGTCTCTAGCGGGAGGTTCACTGAGCAGTTCTTC
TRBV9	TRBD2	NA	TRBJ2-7	CASSAGTSGHYEQYF	TGTGCCAGCAGCGCTGGGACTAGCGGACACTACGAGCAGTACTTC
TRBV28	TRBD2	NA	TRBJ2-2	CAILAGGPNTGELFF	TGTGCCATTCTAGCGGGAGGACCCAACACCGGGGAGCTGTTTTTT
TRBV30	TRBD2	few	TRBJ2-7	CAWSAANFGLAAYEQYF	TGTGCCTGGAGTGCAGCCAACTTCGGACTAGCCGCTTACGAGCAGTACTTC
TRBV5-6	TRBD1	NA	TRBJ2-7	CASSLGSGGAEQYF	TGTGCCAGCAGCTTGGGATCAGGGGGTGCCGAGCAGTACTTC
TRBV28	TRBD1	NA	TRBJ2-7	CASSRQGVSNEQYF	TGTGCCAGCAGTCGACAGGGCGTGAGCAACGAGCAGTACTTC
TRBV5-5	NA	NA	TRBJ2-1	CASSLGPRGHDEQFF	TGTGCCAGCAGCTTGGGGCCTAGAGGTCACGATGAGCAGTTCTTC
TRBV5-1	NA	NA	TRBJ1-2	CASSLGGQYGQRYTF	TGCGCCAGCAGCTTGGGGGGACAATACGGACAGCGCTACACCTTC
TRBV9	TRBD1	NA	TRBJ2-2	CASSPLGQGMTGELFF	TGTGCCAGCAGCCCCCTTGGACAGGGCATGACCGGGGAGCTGTTTTTT